A single sample is the source of the 23 T cell receptor beta chains below, sequenced in a study of blood T cells in healthy people across ages. A second about 6 to 12 cycle PCR used barcoded and J-beta primers. TCRdb passed the 5' RACE reads through MiXCR, listing each CDR3 protein once. The table lists 730,000 or so distinct CDR3 sequences, 35% to 50% of them singletons, with around 32% in the top ten. Sequencing input: blood. These receptors were collected from a man older than 75 in good health.

The chain has TRBV20-1 and TRBJ1-5, with D unclear. This CDR3 has 12 amino acids. CDR1 DFQATT and CDR2 SNEGSKA come from the germline V gene (reference sequence). With 3 bases removed from V and 9 bases from J, the gap between germline ends came to 12 bases. CDR3 sequence: CSASGRSGPQHF. The DNA for the CDR3 is TGCAGTGCTAGTGGCAGGTCCGGGCCCCAGCATTTT.

This sequence joins TRBV4-1 and TRBJ2-1, with D uncertain. Germline lookup yields CDR1 MGHRA and CDR2 YSYEKL. This CDR3 has 12 residues. V shed 0 bases and J shed 9 bases, with 6 bases lying between them. DNA of the CDR3: TGCGCCAGCAGCCAAGATGGCAGTGAGCAGTTCTTC. It codes for CASSQDGSEQFF.

This rearrangement joins TRBV6-2 or TRBV6-3 to TRBJ1-1; D gene unclear. Germline V CDR1 and CDR2: MNHEY, SVGEGT. V was cut by 2 bases and J by 1 base, with 11 bases left in between. CDR3 length: 15 amino acids. CDR3 residues: CASSYAGMENTEAFF. CDR3 sequence (DNA): TGTGCCAGCAGTTACGCGGGGATGGAGAACACTGAAGCTTTCTTT.

This clonotype was found a few times. The J gene is TRBJ2-1, the V gene TRBV3-1, with 8 bases that match TRBD2. The CDR3 is 15 amino acids. V lost 4 bases to trimming and J lost 6 bases; unmatched junction nucleotides: 8. The V gene's germline CDR1 is LGHDT and CDR2 YNNKEL (reference sequence). The chain's CDR3 is CASSPQRERRNEQFF. CDR3 bases: TGTGCCAGCAGCCCACAGCGGGAGAGGCGCAATGAGCAGTTCTTC.

This clonotype was seen a handful of times. The chain links TRBV28 to TRBJ2-5; 9 bases match TRBD1. The DNA matches TRBJ2-7 better at its end, which makes the J call doubtful. The germline CDR1 and CDR2 sequences are MDHEN and SYDVKM. This CDR3 has 15 amino acids. The CDR3 loop is CASSPDRGSYYEQYF. In nucleotides, the CDR3 is TGTGCCAGCAGTCCTGACAGGGGGTCTTATTACGAGCAGTACTTC.

The CDR3 region is CASSQMGEAKQFF. The CDR3 bases are TGCGCCAGCAGCCAGATGGGAGAGGCAAAGCAGTTCTTC. The chain links TRBV4-3 to TRBJ2-1, with D perhaps TRBD2 (5 bases). This CDR3 is 13 amino acids long. Germline CDR1 is LGHNA and CDR2 is YSLEER. With 3 bases removed from V and 11 bases from J, the gap between germline ends came to 14 bases.

This clonotype was counted at least ten times. The V gene is TRBV4-3, the J gene TRBJ2-3; 7 nucleotides line up with TRBD1. V shed 3 bases, J shed 5 bases, and the junction held 14 bases outside the gene matches. Germline-derived CDR1 and CDR2 are LGHNA and YSLEER. The CDR3 covers 17 residues. CDR3 nucleotides: TGCGCCAGCAGCCAGTGGGTGGGGACAGATCTCGGAGATACGCAGTATTTT. It translates to CASSQWVGTDLGDTQYF.

The chain recombines TRBV20-1 with TRBJ2-5, with TRBD2 as a possible D gene (6 bases). CDR3 length: 13 residues. Trimming stripped 5 bases from V and 3 bases from J, with 13 bases between. From germline, CDR1 is DFQATT and CDR2 SNEGSKA (reference sequence). The CDR3 loop is CSADPWGEETQYF. CDR3 nucleotide sequence: TGCAGTGCTGACCCGTGGGGGGAAGAGACCCAGTACTTC.

This clonotype turned up a few times. This chain joins TRBV6-6 and TRBJ1-5, with D hard to call. Trimming removed 2 bases at V and 0 bases at J, with 8 bases between. CDR1 is MNHNY and CDR2 is SVGAGI in the germline V gene (reference sequence). This CDR3 comprises 15 residues. The DNA for the CDR3 is TGTGCCAGCAGTTACGGCAGGTATAGCAATCAGCCCCAGCATTTT. Translating it yields CASSYGRYSNQPQHF.

The rearrangement links TRBV6-2 or TRBV6-3 to TRBJ2-5, with a possible D match to TRBD2 (6 bases). The CDR3 loop spans 14 amino acids. The germline V gene encodes CDR1 MNHEY and CDR2 SVGEGT. V was clipped by 7 bases and J by 5 bases, with 17 bases between them. For the CDR3, the DNA is TGTGCCAGCACCGACTGGAGGGAAAGGGAGACCCAGTACTTC. The encoded protein is CASTDWRERETQYF.

V and J are TRBV12-3 or TRBV12-4 and TRBJ1-5; TRBD1 aligns across 9 bases. This CDR3 spans 15 amino acids. The ends lost 7 bases at V and 4 bases at J; junction bases unmatched: 8. The CDR3 loop is CASIGRTGENQPQHF. CDR3 in DNA: TGTGCCAGCATTGGGAGGACAGGGGAAAATCAGCCCCAGCATTTT.

This chain links TRBV25-1 with TRBJ2-3; the D gene could be TRBD1 or TRBD2 (5 bases each). The CDR3 is made up of 13 amino acids. In germline, CDR1 is MGHDK, CDR2 SYGVNS. V lost 8 bases to trimming and J lost 5 bases, with 14 bases between them. CDR3 residues: CASVGTSGDTQYF. DNA of the CDR3: TGTGCCAGCGTAGGGACCTCGGGAGATACGCAGTATTTT.

This clonotype occurred a few times. The chain links TRBV20-1 to TRBJ2-1; TRBD2 aligns across 7 bases. Germline V gives CDR1 DFQATT, CDR2 SNEGSKA (reference sequence). The CDR3 consists of 13 residues. The V and J ends lost 6 bases and 7 bases, in that order; junction bases with no gene match: 9. The CDR3 sequence: CSAASGPVNEQFF. The CDR3 coding sequence is TGCAGTGCAGCTAGCGGCCCGGTAAATGAGCAGTTCTTC.

The V and J genes are TRBV29-1 and TRBJ2-5, with TRBD2 identical over 7 bases. CDR3 length: 13 amino acids. Germline V gives CDR1 SQVTM, CDR2 ANQGSEA. The V and J ends lost 8 bases and 5 bases, in that order; junction bases with no gene match: 11. The CDR3 spells CSFERDSGETQYF. CDR3 DNA: TGCAGCTTCGAAAGGGATAGCGGGGAGACCCAGTACTTC.

V is TRBV20-1 and J is TRBJ2-3, with D perhaps TRBD1 (5 bases). With 3 bases removed from V and 6 bases from J, the gap between germline ends came to 10 bases. The CDR3 consists of 12 residues. Germline CDR1 reads DFQATT; CDR2 reads SNEGSKA (reference sequence). CDR3 in DNA: TGCAGTGCTAGTTTTAGGGGTGATACGCAGTATTTT. As protein: CSASFRGDTQYF.

The chain carries TRBV6-2 or TRBV6-3 and TRBJ2-7; 7 bases align to TRBD2. V lost 7 bases to trimming and J lost 3 bases; unmatched junction nucleotides: 9. There are 14 residues in the CDR3. Germline CDR1 and CDR2: MNHEY and SVGEGT. CDR3 DNA: TGTGCCAGCACCTTCTCAACGGGGGGCTACGAGCAGTACTTC. It is translated as CASTFSTGGYEQYF.

V and J are TRBV29-1 and TRBJ2-1, with 8 bases matching TRBD2. The CDR3 is 11 amino acids. V lost 7 bases to trimming and J lost 9 bases; unmatched junction nucleotides: 5. Germline CDR1 and CDR2: SQVTM and ANQGSEA. CDR3 region: CSGRAGGEQFF. Here the CDR3 DNA reads TGCAGCGGGCGGGCGGGAGGTGAGCAGTTCTTC.

This clonotype was seen more than once but under ten times. V is TRBV2 and J is TRBJ1-1; possible D gene TRBD1, 5 bases. Germline-derived CDR1 and CDR2 are SNHLY and FYNNEI. Trimming took 6 bases from V and 1 from J, leaving 15 bases between them. This CDR3 comprises 15 residues. The CDR3 loop reads CASSKTGTGNTEAFF. CDR3 DNA: TGTGCCAGCAGCAAAACCGGGACCGGGAACACTGAAGCTTTCTTT.

V is TRBV13 and J is TRBJ2-5, with TRBD2 matching 10 bases. CDR3 length: 18 amino acids. Trimming cost V 5 bases and J 0 bases; bases outside gene matches: 12. Germline loops: CDR1 PRHDT, CDR2 FYEKMQ (reference sequence). The CDR3 is CASSPRTSGQIYQETQYF. Written as DNA, the CDR3 is TGTGCCAGCAGCCCCCGGACTAGCGGACAAATCTACCAAGAGACCCAGTACTTC.

This clonotype was observed once. Germline is not matched at one junction end, which may reflect a read error. The chain combines TRBV2 with TRBJ2-3; 7 nucleotides match TRBD2. This CDR3 comprises 13 residues. Germline values: CDR1 SNHLY, CDR2 FYNNEI. CDR3 in DNA: TGTGCCGGCAGTTCCCTAGCGGTAGATACGCAGTATTTT. Its translation: CAGSSLAVDTQYF.

This clonotype turned up a few times. J is TRBJ2-5 and V is TRBV20-1, with 8 bases that match TRBD1. The junction had 14 bases not matched to a gene; V was cut back by 3 bases and J by 11 bases. The CDR3 has 14 amino acids. From germline, CDR1 is DFQATT and CDR2 SNEGSKA (reference sequence). The CDR3 DNA sequence: TGCAGTGCTAGTAGTCTGCCCCGGGACAGGAAGCAGTACTTC. Translating gives CSASSLPRDRKQYF.

J is TRBJ1-1 and V is TRBV7-9; TRBD1 agrees at 9 bases. Germline values: CDR1 SEHNR, CDR2 FQNEAQ (reference sequence). V lost 6 bases and J lost 4; bases outside the gene matches: 9. The CDR3 sequence is 15 residues long. The CDR3 coding sequence is TGTGCCAGCAGATCCCTGGACAGGGGCGCCACTGAAGCTTTCTTT. Residues: CASRSLDRGATEAFF.

This clonotype was counted a few times. The chain combines TRBV6-5 with TRBJ1-4; D is ambiguous. Germline-derived CDR1 and CDR2 are MNHEY and SVGAGI. Trimming stripped 8 bases from V and 5 bases from J, with 12 bases between. The CDR3 length is 13 residues. The CDR3 nucleotides are TGTGCCAGCCGTCCGACGGAAAATGAAAAACTGTTTTTT. Amino acids: CASRPTENEKLFF.